A selection of T cell receptor beta chains follows, all from one sample in a study of regulatory T cells in long-lasting Graves disease. A single record per CDR3 protein comes from TCRdb applying MiXCR to the multiplex PCR reads. The sample yields around 460,000 distinct CDR3 sequences, approximately 14% seen once. The sample was also linked to a second study, of T cells in Graves' hyperthyroidism and ophthalmopathy.

Sample: peripheral blood mononuclear cells (PBMCs), taken at new diagnosis, from a patient treated with antithyroid drugs. The origin of the receptors is a woman between 50 and 59 years old with Graves disease. CDR3s include the opening cysteine and the closing phenylalanine or tryptophan. A D gene is named only where the DNA matches it firmly. Rows give clone size only sometimes, using once, few, many, or a class for an expanded clone.

TGTGCCAGCAGTTTAGGGGAGCTAGCGACCTACGAGCAGTACTTC,CASSLGELATYEQYF,TRBJ2-7,.,TRBV28,many
TGCAGTGCCACCGGGACTAGCGGGATGGATGAGCAGTTCTTC,CSATGTSGMDEQFF,TRBJ2-1,TRBD2,TRBV20-1,few
TGTGCCAGCAGCTTATTCCCGGGACTAGCGAATTCCTACGAGCAGTACTTC,CASSLFPGLANSYEQYF,TRBJ2-7,TRBD2,TRBV28,.
TGCGCCAGCAGCCTCGAAAAGGGGGGGCCCGAGCAGTACTTC,CASSLEKGGPEQYF,TRBJ2-7,.,TRBV4-1,many
TGCAGTGCTAACGACAGGTTGGAGGGGTATGGCTACACCTTC,CSANDRLEGYGYTF,TRBJ1-2,.,TRBV20-1,many
TGTGCCAGCAGTCCCTGGACCGCCTACAATGAGCAGTTCTTC,CASSPWTAYNEQFF,TRBJ2-1,.,TRBV6-2/TRBV6-3,many
TGTGCCAGCACTCCTTCTTTGGGCCTTACAGCTAACTATGGCTACACCTTC,CASTPSLGLTANYGYTF,TRBJ1-2,.,TRBV28,many
TGTGCCAGCAACTCTAGACAGGGAGCGGACTATGGCTACACCTTC,CASNSRQGADYGYTF,TRBJ1-2,TRBD1,TRBV12-3/TRBV12-4,many
TGCGCCAGTACCCCGGGACAGGGTTTTAATGAGCAGTTCTTC,CASTPGQGFNEQFF,TRBJ2-1,TRBD1,TRBV5-1,many
TGCGCCAGCAGCCATCAACTAGATATGGATACGCAGTATTTT,CASSHQLDMDTQYF,TRBJ2-3,.,TRBV5-8,.
TGTGCCAGCGCCGAGGGGGCTGGGGCCAACGTCCTGACTTTC,CASAEGAGANVLTF,TRBJ2-6,.,TRBV9,few
TGTGCCAGTAGTATCCCGGGACTAGCGGGTAGGAATGAGCAGTTCTTC,CASSIPGLAGRNEQFF,TRBJ2-1,TRBD2,TRBV19,few
TGTGCCAGCAGCTTAACAGGGGACGGCTACACCTTC,CASSLTGDGYTF,TRBJ1-2,TRBD1,TRBV13,many
TGTGCCATCAGTGGTAGTACGGAGCTCGGTGGAGGCTACACCTTC,CAISGSTELGGGYTF,TRBJ1-2,.,TRBV10-3,few
TGTGCCAGCTCACCAGCCCGGACTAGCGGGCCGGGCCCTCAAGAGACCCAGTACTTC,CASSPARTSGPGPQETQYF,TRBJ2-5,TRBD2,TRBV18,few
TGTGCCAGCAGCCCCGCCGGGGGTAGAAACACCATATATTTT,CASSPAGGRNTIYF,TRBJ1-3,.,TRBV7-9,.
TGCGCCAGCAGCCAAAGGGGCTCCCCCAATCAGCCCCAGCATTTT,CASSQRGSPNQPQHF,TRBJ1-5,.,TRBV4-1,few